This T cell receptor beta chain emerged from a study of blood T cell repertoires in COVID-19. Study-level background: Samples taken during acute and convalescent COVID-19 were collected in the United States, Italy and Spain. PBMCs, B-cell-depleted T cells, or T cells were the source of the cDNA or gDNA that made up the material.

CDR3 length: 16 amino acids. Germline V lookup: CDR1 LGHDT, CDR2 YNNKEL (reference sequence). The ends lost 2 bases at V and 8 bases at J; junction bases unmatched: 9. Seattle researchers signed up patients amid active infection and tracked them longitudinally. Per the original data handling: For nucleated cells, counts were estimated from reference gene primer amplification. Sequenced by immunoSEQ multiplex PCR; TCRdb stores in-frame clones only, minus some. V and J calls and clone size are given by that table; D and trimming were obtained from the DNA. This sample has some 58,000 clones; approximately 80% occur once, and the top ten carry approximately 10%.

The chain is built from TRBV3-1 (or the pseudogene TRBV3-2) and TRBJ2-2, with 9 positions matching TRBD1. The sequencing input was peripheral blood. The origin of this receptor is a man aged 50-59 years with COVID-19, enrolled during active disease. CDR3: CASSQTDRGIVGELFF. The CDR3 DNA reads as TGTGCCAGCAGCCAAACCGACAGGGGGATTGTAGGGGAGCTGTTTTTT.